This T cell receptor beta chain was sequenced in a study of identical twins (dated by TCRdb to the mid-2010s). Broadly, across the study: To test whether fetal clonotypes persist, the study used deep sequencing on TCR alpha and beta repertoires from monozygotic twins, unrelated adults of various ages, and cord blood. To rule out contamination, the twin experiments were replicated at different times with different library preparation protocols.

Every donor in the study was a healthy Caucasian. The twin cohort comprised three pairs of female monozygotic twins, all aged roughly 18 to 30 years. CD4+ and CD8+ T cell populations were isolated with positive isolation kits from Invitrogen. What the research found in general, with its limitations: Conclusions relied on cross-sectional statistical analysis, since the same donors could not be followed over many years. Abundant cord blood beta clonotypes carried fewer insertions; young adult naive repertoires showed a weaker similar trend, while memory repertoires showed none. In monozygotic twins, recombination models systematically underestimated out-of-frame TCR alpha sharing, but the models matched the sharing seen between unrelated individuals. A weaker excess of twin sharing was found in beta out-of-frame sequences because the signal-to-noise ratio was lowered by fewer shared sequences. Zero-insertion analyses could be partly confounded by invariant T cells such as MAIT and iNKT, though diverse VJ usage argued against such confounding for most clonotypes. Compared with coincidental sharing between unrelated individuals, out-of-frame TCR alpha sequences shared between twins showed an excess of sequences with low generation probability.

For this clonotype: Its specific antigen is unknown. No base-level quality is on record; no much larger clone is a single base apart.

The library was prepared using 5' RACE. Sequenced using an Illumina HiSeq 2000. A universal primer binding site was added through template switching, and the final cDNA carried a unique molecular identifier so that TCR cDNA molecules could be counted accurately. Specific primers in the conserved constant-segment region were used to synthesize first-strand cDNA for the TCR alpha and beta chains. To control for contamination, every cDNA library carried two barcodes: a SMART-Mk sample barcode plus Illumina barcodes. TruSeq adapter sequences, together with Illumina sample barcodes, were added in two successive PCR steps. The Illumina HiSeq platform was used with custom primers to sequence TCR alpha and beta cDNA libraries. Processing in the source paper ran as follows. MiGEC processed the raw reads to extract unique molecular identifiers, while MiXCR was used to determine the CDR3 positions. For each individual, recombination models were inferred using an EM algorithm with the repgenHMM and IGoR tools. The analysis of shared clonotypes was done with the tcR package in R, with sharing normalized by the product of cloneset sizes. To study raw recombination without the effects of thymic and clonal selection, out-of-frame nonproductive sequences were analyzed. Through fastp at Q25 and MiXCR, TCRdb rebuilt clones from the public reads, retaining in-frame beta chains. Every entry covers one CDR3 protein and lists the most common genes and DNA from its rows. None of the V and J calls come from the authors' own analysis; TCRdb made them. The sample yields 500,000 to 550,000 distinct CDR3 sequences; around 20% were counted once. The top ten clonotypes cover about 0.5% of the sample.

Reading from cysteine to phenylalanine, the CDR3 counts 12 amino acids. Just CDR3 DNA is preserved here, 36 bases in frame from base 1. V loses 9 bases, J loses 3 bases, and the germline ends lie 11 bases apart. CDR1 LNHDA and CDR2 SQIVND are derived from the germline V gene (reference sequence). These data were also reused for a study on yellow fever vaccine responses in identical twins. Reported in the second study: The T cell response to vaccination in identical twins was reported by the authors to appear partly convergent and partly personalized. The study precisely tracked vaccine-responding T cell clones in identical twins.

The V and J segments used are TRBV19 and TRBJ1-2; TRBD1 is perhaps the D gene, given 5 matching bases. Sequencing was carried out using CD4+ T cells sorted from blood. The TCR originated in a woman between 18 and 29 years old in good health. The CDR3 region reads CASRSGDYGYTF. The sequence in DNA is TGTGCCAGCCGGTCGGGGGACTATGGCTACACCTTC.